What follows are 24 T cell receptor beta chains derived from one specimen sequenced in a study of metastatic and nonmetastatic thyroid tumors. Ahead of thyroid surgery, no patient had received treatment of any kind. TCRdb reprocessed the PCR reads using MiXCR. This sample has more than 10,000 clones, with under 30% found just once. Input material: tumor tissue. All receptors come from a female donor with papillary thyroid cancer or a benign thyroid nodule (not recorded which). Some clones in this sample may be carry-over from other donors' samples.

This chain links TRBV7-3 with TRBJ2-7; 10 bases map to TRBD2. The CDR3 is 19 residues long. Germline CDR1 reads SGHTA; CDR2 reads FQGTGA. J gave up 2 bases and V 1 base, and 14 bases lay outside the gene matches. This chain's CDR3 is CASSLRISGRASVTYEQYF. The CDR3 DNA sequence: TGTGCCAGCAGCTTAAGAATCAGCGGGAGGGCCTCGGTGACCTACGAGCAGTACTTC. Variable domain in full (rest from reference TRBV7-3 and TRBJ2-7): GAGVSQTPSNKVTEKGKYVELRCDPISGHTALYWYRQSLGQGPEFLIYFQGTGAADDSGLPNDRFFAVRPEGSVSTLKIQRTERGDSAVYLCASSLRISGRASVTYEQYFGPGTRLTVT.

This clone is deemed large. Different DNA sequences within this sample yield the same CDR3. The chain's CDR3 is CASGGEGNEQFF. For the CDR3, the DNA is TGTGCCAGCGGGGGGGAGGGGAATGAGCAGTTCTTC. This chain joins TRBV6-1 and TRBJ2-1; 7 bases fit TRBD2. CDR1 MNHNS and CDR2 SASEGT come from the germline V gene. The V gene end was trimmed by 8 bases and the J gene end by 7 bases; junction bases not matched to a gene: 5. The CDR3 runs to 12 residues.

V gene TRBV11-2 combines with J gene TRBJ2-1, with TRBD2 matching 11 bases. J lost 8 bases, V lost 1 base, and 13 bases had no gene match. CDR1 and CDR2 (germline): SGHAT, FQNNGV. CDR3 length equals 18 residues. CDR3 nucleotide sequence: TGTGCCAGCAGCTTAGGAAACCGACTAGCGGGATTCGGAGATGAGCAGTTCTTC. The encoded protein is CASSLGNRLAGFGDEQFF.

This clone is deemed medium-sized. The chain carries TRBV2 and TRBJ1-5; D possibly corresponds to TRBD1 (6 bases). Trimming pared 5 bases from V and 5 bases from J, leaving 16 bases between. Germline values: CDR1 SNHLY, CDR2 FYNNEI. The CDR3 extends over 15 amino acids. The CDR3 region has the DNA TGTGCCAGCAGTTATACGACAGGACCGGATCAGCCCCAGCATTTT. Residues: CASSYTTGPDQPQHF.

In its sample, this clone ranks as hyperexpanded. The rearrangement uses TRBV4-1 and TRBJ2-1, with D perhaps assigned TRBD1 or TRBD2 (5 bases each). Looked up from germline, CDR1 is MGHRA and CDR2 is YSYEKL. The V and J ends lost 4 bases and 10 bases respectively, with 14 bases between them. The CDR3 is 13 residues long. CDR3 nucleotide sequence: TGCGCCAGCAGCCGGAACCGGGGCGCGGAGCAGTTCTTC. Protein sequence: CASSRNRGAEQFF.

This rearrangement joins TRBV2 to TRBJ2-1, with D perhaps matching TRBD2 (5 bases). The CDR3 has 13 amino acids. Trimming cost V 9 bases and J 7 bases, with 16 bases left between them. The germline V gene encodes CDR1 SNHLY and CDR2 FYNNEI. CDR3 sequence: CASLSGSGNEQFF. The CDR3 DNA sequence: TGTGCCAGTTTGAGCGGTTCGGGGAATGAGCAGTTCTTC.

In this sample, this clone is large. The rearrangement uses TRBV18 and TRBJ1-2, with 7 bases identical to TRBD1. CDR1 is KGHSH and CDR2 is LQKENI in the germline V gene. V lost 4 bases and J lost 8; bases outside the gene matches: 7. The CDR3 is 13 amino acids. CDR3 in amino acids: CASSLQGSDGYTF. The CDR3 DNA reads TGTGCCAGCTCACTACAGGGGTCGGACGGCTACACCTTC.

There are a few counts of this clone. The rearrangement joins TRBV10-3 to TRBJ2-1; a possible D gene is TRBD1 (6 bases). Trimming left V 1 base short and J 9 bases short, with 16 bases between. CDR1 and CDR2 from the germline V gene are ENHRY and SYGVKD. The CDR3 extends over 15 amino acids. CDR3 DNA: TGTGCCATCAGTGAGTGGGGCGAGGGGGAGAGTGAGCAGTTCTTC. Amino acid sequence: CAISEWGEGESEQFF.

This clone was observed at least ten times. This chain uses TRBV3-1 with TRBJ1-1; TRBD1 aligns across 9 bases. CDR1 is LGHDT, CDR2 YNNKEL, per germline (reference sequence). J lost 5 bases, V lost 2 bases, and 9 bases had no gene match. The CDR3 sequence is 16 residues long. The CDR3 loop is CASSQYGTGSRTEAFF. CDR3 nucleotides: TGTGCCAGCAGCCAATATGGGACAGGGTCGAGGACTGAAGCTTTCTTT.

The rearrangement uses TRBV30 and TRBJ1-5; the D gene is possibly TRBD1 (5 bases). Per germline, CDR1 GTSNPN and CDR2 SVGIG (reference sequence). The ends were cut back, 1 base at V and 4 bases at J, with 8 bases in the middle. CDR3 length equals 13 residues. The CDR3 nucleotides are TGTGCCTGGAGTGGCAGGGCGAATCAGCCCCAGCATTTT. It translates to CAWSGRANQPQHF.

Turning to this clone: An end of the junction differs from the germline gene, which may be a read error. This chain connects TRBV6-1 to TRBJ2-3, with D perhaps given as TRBD1 or TRBD2 (5 bases each). Germline V gene sequence: CDR1 MNHNS, CDR2 SASEGT. The CDR3 is 15 residues long. Here the CDR3 reads CASRREGNLADMQYF. The CDR3 nucleotides are TGTGCCAGCAGGCGAGAGGGGAACCTCGCCGATATGCAGTATTTT.

The chain uses TRBV6-2 or TRBV6-3 and TRBJ2-1; no clear D. The CDR3 extends over 15 amino acids. Trimming removed 6 bases from V and 4 bases from J, with 16 bases in between. Germline V gives CDR1 MNHEY, CDR2 SVGEGT. CDR3: CASSRGRILYNEQFF. The DNA of the CDR3 is TGTGCCAGCAGCCGCGGACGGATCCTTTACAATGAGCAGTTCTTC.

This clone was observed a few times. The chain uses TRBV6-2 or TRBV6-3 and TRBJ2-3; D ambiguous. Deletions cut 6 bases from V and 6 bases from J, with 10 bases between. The CDR3 has 12 residues. Germline CDR1 MNHEY, CDR2 SVGEGT. This CDR3 is CASSPRWDTQYF. The CDR3 bases are TGTGCCAGCAGCCCCCGGTGGGATACGCAGTATTTT.

This clone was recorded many times. The gene calls are TRBV10-3 and TRBJ1-1; D may be TRBD1 (5 bases). The germline V and J ends were trimmed by 5 bases and 1 base, with 8 bases remaining between them. CDR1 is ENHRY and CDR2 is SYGVKD in the germline V gene. The CDR3 covers 13 residues. CDR3 nucleotide sequence: TGTGCCATCAGTCCAACAGGGAACACTGAAGCTTTCTTT. Amino acid sequence: CAISPTGNTEAFF.

Turning to this clone: A much bigger clone sits one base away, suggesting this may be a read error. This chain joins TRBV6-5 and TRBJ1-4; D gene uncertain. Trimming took off 7 bases at V and 4 bases at J, with 7 bases between the two ends. CDR1 MNHEY and CDR2 SVGAGI come from the germline V gene. The CDR3 totals 12 residues. This CDR3 reads CASNSLNEKLFF. The CDR3, as DNA: TGTGCCAGCAACAGCCTTAATGAAAAACTGTTTTTT.

The CDR3 bases are TGTGCCAGCAGTTTGTCAGGGGGACAGCCCCAGCATTTT. Translation: CASSLSGGQPQHF. The V gene is TRBV27, the J gene TRBJ1-5; TRBD1 matches 7 bases. The CDR3 runs 13 residues. Trimming removed 3 bases from V and 7 bases from J; junction bases left unmatched: 3. Germline loops: CDR1 MNHEY, CDR2 SMNVEV (reference sequence).

In its sample, this clone is medium-sized (0.01 to 0.1%). V and J are TRBV20-1 and TRBJ2-7, with unresolved D. V shed 5 bases and J shed 4 bases, with 9 bases lying between them. The germline CDR1 and CDR2 sequences are DFQATT and SNEGSKA (reference sequence). This CDR3 spans 11 amino acids. The CDR3 nucleotides are TGCAGTGCTCTAAGTACTTACGAGCAGTACTTC. Translated: CSALSTYEQYF.

The gene calls are TRBV12-3 or TRBV12-4 and TRBJ1-3, with 7 bases lining up with TRBD1. The V and J ends lost 5 bases and 7 bases, in that order; junction bases with no gene match: 11. This CDR3 comprises 15 residues. In nucleotides, the CDR3 is TGTGCCAGCAGTGTTACAACAGGGGAGAGCAACACCATATATTTT. Its protein is CASSVTTGESNTIYF.

This clone was picked up many times. The chain recombines TRBV9 with TRBJ1-5; no firm D call. Trimming removed 4 bases at V and 1 base at J, with 15 bases between. CDR3 length: 16 residues. CDR1 and CDR2 (germline): SGDLS, YYNGEE. The CDR3 DNA reads TGTGCCAGCAGCACAAATGGGGTCCCCAGCAATCAGCCCCAGCATTTT. Translation: CASSTNGVPSNQPQHF.

This clone has at least ten counts. This sequence joins TRBV18 and TRBJ2-7; TRBD1 agrees at 7 bases. The CDR3 sequence is 14 residues long. Germline CDR1 reads KGHSH; CDR2 reads LQKENI. The V and J ends lost 6 bases and 1 base, in that order; junction bases with no gene match: 6. CDR3 amino acids: CASSLTGESYEQYF. The CDR3 DNA follows: TGTGCCAGCTCGTTAACAGGGGAGTCCTACGAGCAGTACTTC. The whole variable domain, remainder taken from reference TRBV18 and TRBJ2-7, is NAGVMQNPRHLVRRRGQEARLRCSPMKGHSHVYWYRQLPEEGLKFMVYLQKENIIDESGMPKERFSAEFPKEGPSILRIQQVVRGDSAAYFCASSLTGESYEQYFGPGTRLTVT.

The V gene is TRBV10-1, the J gene TRBJ2-7, with TRBD2 identical over 7 bases. The J segment lost 2 bases and the V segment lost 0 bases, leaving 4 bases of the junction unmatched. The germline CDR1 and CDR2 sequences are WNHNN and SYGVQD (reference sequence). CDR3 length: 15 amino acids. CDR3 sequence: CASSESGLAAYEQYF. The DNA of the CDR3 is TGCGCCAGCAGTGAGTCAGGGCTAGCGGCCTACGAGCAGTACTTC.

This clone has ten or more counts. The chain links TRBV5-1 to TRBJ1-1; D ambiguous. The CDR3 covers 14 residues. Germline V gene data show CDR1 as SGHRS and CDR2 as YFSETQ. V lost 4 bases to trimming and J lost 0 bases, with 10 bases between them. DNA of the CDR3: TGCGCCAGCAGCCCTAGGGCCTTGAACACTGAAGCTTTCTTT. It specifies CASSPRALNTEAFF.

This clone was recorded a few times. The chain combines TRBV6-5 with TRBJ2-7, with 7 bases matching TRBD1. Losses at the gene ends were 4 bases for V and 3 bases for J; bases not matched to a gene: 9. This CDR3 region has 15 residues. Per the germline V gene, CDR1 is MNHEY and CDR2 is SVGAGI. CDR3 sequence (DNA): TGTGCCAGCAGTTCTCGAGAGGCAGGGGGCTACGAGCAGTACTTC. Translating gives CASSSREAGGYEQYF.

This clone was counted many times. The V call is TRBV4-2, the J call TRBJ2-1; 7 bases agree with TRBD2. Trimming at V came to 0 bases and at J to 2 bases, leaving 7 bases not matched to a gene. The CDR3 covers 17 residues. Germline V gene lookup returns CDR1 LGHNA and CDR2 YNFKEQ. Here the CDR3 reads CASSQEQGLGPYNEQFF. The CDR3 bases are TGTGCCAGCAGCCAAGAACAAGGACTAGGCCCCTACAATGAGCAGTTCTTC.